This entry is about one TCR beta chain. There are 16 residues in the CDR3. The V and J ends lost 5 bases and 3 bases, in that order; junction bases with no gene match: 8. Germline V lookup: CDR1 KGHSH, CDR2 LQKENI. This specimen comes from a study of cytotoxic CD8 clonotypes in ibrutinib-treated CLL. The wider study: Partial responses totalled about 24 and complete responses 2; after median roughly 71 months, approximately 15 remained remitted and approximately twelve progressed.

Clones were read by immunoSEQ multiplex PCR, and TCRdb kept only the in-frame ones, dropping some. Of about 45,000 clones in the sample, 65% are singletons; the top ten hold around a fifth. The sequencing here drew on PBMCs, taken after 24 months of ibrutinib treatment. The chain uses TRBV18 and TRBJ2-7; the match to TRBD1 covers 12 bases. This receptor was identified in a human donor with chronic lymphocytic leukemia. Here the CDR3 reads CASSASGTGGFYEQYF. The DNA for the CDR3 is TGTGCCAGCTCAGCTTCCGGGACAGGGGGCTTCTACGAGCAGTACTTC. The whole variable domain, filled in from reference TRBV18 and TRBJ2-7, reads NAGVMQNPRHLVRRRGQEARLRCSPMKGHSHVYWYRQLPEEGLKFMVYLQKENIIDESGMPKERFSAEFPKEGPSILRIQQVVRGDSAAYFCASSASGTGGFYEQYFGPGTRLTVT.